Listed below are T cell receptor beta chains from one sample, sequenced in a study of beta chain features in type 1 diabetes. Sequencing used immunoSEQ multiplex PCR; TCRdb keeps in-frame clones, though not all of them. This sample yields 500,000 to 650,000 clones, of which approximately 13% are seen a single time; more than 0.1% belongs to the top ten. Material for sequencing was naive CD4+ T cells from blood. Receptors originate from a young man with type 1 diabetes. Both conserved end residues are part of each CDR3. A D gene is named only where the DNA matches it firmly. Rows give clone size only sometimes, using once, few, many, or a class for an expanded clone.

>TRBJ2-7|NA|14|TRBV5-6|NA
CASSLGLAQHEQYF
TGTGCCAGCAGCTTGGGACTCGCCCAGCACGAGCAGTACTTC
>TRBJ2-3|NA|14|TRBV10-3|NA
CAIRARGASDTQYF
TGTGCCATCAGGGCCCGGGGGGCTTCAGATACGCAGTATTTT
>TRBJ2-1|NA|13|TRBV7-9|NA
CASSISGDNEQFF
TGTGCCAGCAGCATTTCCGGCGACAATGAGCAGTTCTTC
>TRBJ2-7|NA|12|TRBV7-9|NA
CASSPRDYEQYF
TGTGCCAGCAGTCCTCGGGACTACGAGCAGTACTTC
>TRBJ2-1|TRBD2|18|TRBV9|few
CASSPRLAGGSPLNEQFF
TGTGCCAGCAGCCCGAGACTAGCGGGGGGCTCTCCCCTCAATGAGCAGTTCTTC
>TRBJ1-3|NA|12|TRBV10-3|NA
CATLSGGNTIYF
TGTGCCACCCTTAGCGGTGGAAACACCATATATTTT
>TRBJ2-3|NA|15|TRBV7-2|few
CASSFTNFITDTQYF
TGTGCCAGCAGCTTCACGAATTTTATCACAGATACGCAGTATTTT
>TRBJ2-2|TRBD1|13|TRBV30|NA
CAWSGQGPGELFF
TGTGCCTGGAGTGGACAGGGCCCCGGGGAGCTGTTTTTT
>TRBJ2-2|NA|16|TRBV4-3|NA
CASSRRTGRDTGELFF
TGCGCCAGCAGCCGACGGACAGGGAGGGACACCGGGGAGCTGTTTTTT
>TRBJ1-4|TRBD1|13|TRBV29-1|NA
CSVSGGANEKLFF
TGCAGCGTTTCAGGGGGAGCTAATGAAAAACTGTTTTTT
>TRBJ2-7|TRBD2|15|TRBV5-6|NA
CASSWDRAGSYEQYF
TGTGCCAGCAGCTGGGACCGAGCGGGGAGCTACGAGCAGTACTTC
>TRBJ2-7|NA|17|TRBV11-3|NA
CASSRNTGQGFAYEQYF
TGTGCCAGCAGCCGAAACACCGGCCAGGGATTCGCCTACGAGCAGTACTTC
>TRBJ1-3|NA|12|TRBV29-1|few
CSGGGPGNTIYF
TGCAGCGGAGGGGGGCCCGGAAACACCATATATTTT
>TRBJ1-2|NA|14|TRBV2|NA
CASSGSTSAYGYTF
TGTGCCAGCAGCGGCAGCACTTCCGCCTATGGCTACACCTTC
>TRBJ2-5|NA|14|TRBV10-3|few
CAIRKQGFQETQYF
TGTGCCATCAGAAAACAGGGTTTTCAAGAGACCCAGTACTTC
>TRBJ1-2|TRBD1|17|TRBV10-1|few
CASSEKGQGTSFYGYTF
TGCGCCAGCAGTGAGAAAGGACAGGGGACTTCATTCTATGGCTACACCTTC
>TRBJ1-2|NA|12|TRBV30|NA
CAWSVYSEGYTF
TGTGCCTGGAGTGTCTACAGCGAGGGCTACACCTTC
>TRBJ2-1|NA|15|TRBV21-1|few
CASTTSGKPYNEQFF
TGTGCCAGCACCACCTCAGGGAAGCCCTACAATGAGCAGTTCTTC
>TRBJ2-1|NA|14|TRBV7-9|few
CASSGAQSYNEQFF
TGTGCCAGCAGCGGGGCTCAATCCTACAATGAGCAGTTCTTC
>TRBJ2-7|NA|12|TRBV6-5|few
CASSRRDYEQYF
TGTGCCAGCAGCCGCCGGGACTACGAGCAGTACTTC
>TRBJ1-2|NA|15|TRBV30|few
CAWSVAAGLNYGYTF
TGTGCCTGGAGTGTCGCGGCAGGATTAAACTATGGCTACACCTTC
>TRBJ2-1|NA|12|TRBV5-4|NA
CASSSGLYEQFF
TGTGCCAGCAGCTCGGGGCTCTATGAGCAGTTCTTC
>TRBJ1-6|NA|12|TRBV30|few
CAWSVPQFTLHF
TGTGCCTGGAGTGTACCGCAATTCACCCTCCACTTT
>TRBJ2-5|NA|11|TRBV7-9|few
CASQGGETQYF
TGTGCCAGTCAGGGTGGAGAGACCCAGTACTTC
>TRBJ1-1|NA|15|TRBV14|NA
CASSQDLSLGGKAFF
TGTGCCAGCAGCCAAGATCTTTCCTTGGGAGGTAAAGCTTTCTTT
>TRBJ1-6|NA|13|TRBV19|few
CASRDTANSPLHF
TGTGCCAGTAGAGACACCGCGAATTCACCCCTCCACTTT
>TRBJ2-2|NA|17|TRBV19|NA
CASSPTPGFQNTGELFF
TGTGCCAGTAGTCCAACCCCAGGTTTTCAGAACACCGGGGAGCTGTTTTTT
>TRBJ1-5|NA|14|TRBV4-2|few
CASSLSVPGQPQHF
TGTGCCAGCAGCCTCTCAGTCCCGGGGCAGCCCCAGCATTTT
>TRBJ1-5|NA|13|TRBV6-5|NA
CASSYKGFQPQHF
TGTGCCAGCAGTTACAAAGGGTTTCAGCCCCAGCATTTT
>TRBJ1-5|TRBD1|16|TRBV6-6|NA
CASSYRGQGARQPQHF
TGTGCCAGCAGTTATAGAGGACAGGGGGCCCGTCAGCCCCAGCATTTT
>TRBJ1-5|TRBD1|14|TRBV4-2|NA
CASSLQGDNQPQHF
TGTGCCAGCAGCCTACAGGGGGACAATCAGCCCCAGCATTTT
>TRBJ1-2|NA|14|TRBV18|few
CASSQGGTNYGYTF
TGTGCCAGCTCACAAGGGGGGACTAACTATGGCTACACCTTC
>TRBJ1-2|TRBD1|14|TRBV5-4|NA
CASSSGQGYKGYTF
TGTGCCAGCAGCTCCGGACAGGGATATAAAGGCTACACCTTC
>TRBJ2-1|NA|13|TRBV7-9|NA
CASSYAGNNEQFF
TGTGCCAGCAGCTACGCGGGGAACAATGAGCAGTTCTTC
>TRBJ1-3|NA|17|TRBV5-6|few
CASSSYRVGVRTNTIYF
TGTGCCAGCAGCTCCTACAGGGTTGGAGTCCGTACAAACACCATATATTTT
>TRBJ2-7|NA|12|TRBV7-2|few
CASSLLEYEQYF
TGTGCCAGCAGCTTACTGGAATACGAGCAGTACTTC
>TRBJ2-5|NA|12|TRBV7-2|few
CASSLGQETQYF
TGTGCCAGCAGCTTGGGGCAAGAGACCCAGTACTTC
>TRBJ1-2|TRBD1|15|TRBV30|NA
CAWSVFRDRGHGYTF
TGTGCCTGGAGTGTATTCCGGGACAGGGGCCATGGCTACACCTTC
>TRBJ2-3|NA|14|TRBV5-1|few
CASSYGGAADTQYF
TGCGCCAGCAGCTACGGCGGGGCCGCAGATACGCAGTATTTT